This T cell receptor beta chain emerged from a study of cytomegalovirus exposure and HLA in healthy donors (dated by TCRdb to about 2017). Background on the whole study: A later analysis indicated that the 95 to 150 validation repertoires were generated on the platform also employed for the approximately 690 repertoires of the first cohort. A separate validation cohort of some 130 different subjects was used in addition to the roughly 640-subject first cohort. The study aimed to test whether signatures of past pathogen exposure could be identified by cataloging public T cell receptors. The study combined high-throughput TCR immunosequencing, statistical association of individual TCRs with disease status, and machine learning to predict cytomegalovirus infection status.

The donors were included in the validation cohort of over a hundred subjects, a group kept apart from the roughly 730-subject first cohort. Library creation used the immunoSEQ multiplex PCR assay. Per the authors' processing: A statistical classification framework was developed to diagnose cytomegalovirus status using the catalog of TCR beta chain sequences. Entries here come from immuneACCESS through TCRdb and include only in-frame sequences with V and J called. Some clones fail to appear in such tables; in the studies checked, an unresolved V gene covers under half of the shortfall, and the cause of the remainder is unknown. Clonal size and the V and J genes are those of that table, whereas D and trimming came from the DNA. In this sample the table shows some 330,000 clones, roughly 88% of which occur a single time. In total, the top ten clones hold around 0.8% of the sample. What the authors observed across the whole study: The classifier was reported to diagnose cytomegalovirus status with high specificity and sensitivity in both the original and validation cohorts. In vitro tests confirmed that a few of the cytomegalovirus-associated TCR beta chains recognize cytomegalovirus antigens. The validation cohort had no HLA typing available for a later analysis, so co-occurrence within that cohort was assessed over all 110 or so repertoires. Subsequent analysis determined that TCRs grouped into clusters in the first cohort also showed a tendency toward co-occurrence across the roughly 120 validation repertoires, and about 93% of cluster scores exceeded 0. Most TCR sequences were seen in very few donors, while some public TCRs were found in many individuals. The authors suggested that the approach could potentially be generalized to other disease states and immunological phenotypes. The study listed 164 TCR beta chains as associated with cytomegalovirus.

The V end loses 6 bases and the J end loses 1 base, and a stretch of 15 bases separates them. CDR1 and CDR2, looked up from the germline V gene (reference sequence), are MNHEY and SMNVEV. Measured from the cysteine to the phenylalanine, the CDR3 is 16 residues long. The read is trimmed to its CDR3 DNA, 48 bases read in frame from base 1. As to this clone: Its antigen remains unidentified. No much larger clone exists at a distance of one base, and base qualities are not known.

The sample consisted of PBMCs. The TCR comes from a woman between 18 and 30 years old in good health and CMV-seronegative. The chain joins TRBV27 to TRBJ2-2, and the D gene may be TRBD1, 6 bases matching. The CDR3 here reads CASRQGLRWNTGELFF. The sequence in DNA is TGTGCCAGCAGGCAGGGGTTAAGATGGAACACCGGGGAGCTGTTTTTT.